This T cell receptor (beta chain) was documented in a study of T cell repertoires in cytomegalovirus infection. TCRdb independently ran MiXCR on the reads; one entry per CDR3 protein. The sample has roughly 280,000 distinct CDR3 sequences, roughly an eighth seen once. V gave up 6 bases and J gave up 1 base, with 13 bases separating them. CDR3 length equals 14 residues. Germline CDR1 MNHEY, CDR2 SVGEGT. The rearrangement links TRBV6-2 or TRBV6-3 to TRBJ2-7, with no clear D. The source of this sequence is a human donor in good health (CMV status not recorded). Some clones in this sample may be carry-over from other donors' samples. Material for sequencing was PBMCs. The CDR3 DNA reads TGTGCCAGCAGCCGGATAGGGTGGTCCTACGAGCAGTACTTC. It is translated as CASSRIGWSYEQYF.